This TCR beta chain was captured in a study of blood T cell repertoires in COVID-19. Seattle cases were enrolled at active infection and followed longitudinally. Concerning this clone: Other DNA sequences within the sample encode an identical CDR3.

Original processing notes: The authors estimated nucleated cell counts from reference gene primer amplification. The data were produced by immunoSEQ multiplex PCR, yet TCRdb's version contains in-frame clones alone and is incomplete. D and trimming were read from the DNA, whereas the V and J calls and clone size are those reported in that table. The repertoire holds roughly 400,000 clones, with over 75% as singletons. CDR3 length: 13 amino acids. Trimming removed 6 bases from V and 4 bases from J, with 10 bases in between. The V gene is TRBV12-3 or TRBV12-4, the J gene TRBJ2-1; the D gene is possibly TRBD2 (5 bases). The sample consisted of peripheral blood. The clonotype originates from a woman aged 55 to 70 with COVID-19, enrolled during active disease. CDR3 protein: CASSLRGYNEQFF. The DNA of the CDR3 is TGTGCCAGCAGCCTCCGGGGTTACAATGAGCAGTTCTTC.